This TCR beta chain was profiled in a study of cytomegalovirus exposure and HLA in healthy donors. Whole-study results and caveats: The study flagged about 150 TCR beta chains as cytomegalovirus-associated. Confirmation was obtained in vitro that a few CMV-associated chains are specific for CMV antigens. The classifier, whose performance was assessed in both the original and validation cohorts, reportedly diagnosed cytomegalovirus status with high specificity and sensitivity.

The table came from immunoSEQ multiplex PCR; TCRdb's copy has only in-frame clones and leaves some out. The repertoire holds 55,000 to 85,000 clones, with 85% to 95% as singletons. The study drew the donors from its roughly 120-subject validation cohort, separate from the roughly 700-subject first cohort. For this clone: Its specificity is unknown.

V was pared by 1 base and J by 5 bases, with 19 bases between. Germline V gives CDR1 SGDLS, CDR2 YYNGEE. This CDR3 is built from 17 residues. The gene calls are TRBV9 and TRBJ2-1; D perhaps matches TRBD2 (6 bases). This receptor was obtained from a woman younger than 35 in good health and CMV-seronegative. Sequences were obtained from PBMCs. The CDR3: CASSVYRGTQGNNEQFF. The CDR3 region has the DNA TGTGCCAGCAGCGTATACCGCGGGACTCAAGGCAACAATGAGCAGTTCTTC.